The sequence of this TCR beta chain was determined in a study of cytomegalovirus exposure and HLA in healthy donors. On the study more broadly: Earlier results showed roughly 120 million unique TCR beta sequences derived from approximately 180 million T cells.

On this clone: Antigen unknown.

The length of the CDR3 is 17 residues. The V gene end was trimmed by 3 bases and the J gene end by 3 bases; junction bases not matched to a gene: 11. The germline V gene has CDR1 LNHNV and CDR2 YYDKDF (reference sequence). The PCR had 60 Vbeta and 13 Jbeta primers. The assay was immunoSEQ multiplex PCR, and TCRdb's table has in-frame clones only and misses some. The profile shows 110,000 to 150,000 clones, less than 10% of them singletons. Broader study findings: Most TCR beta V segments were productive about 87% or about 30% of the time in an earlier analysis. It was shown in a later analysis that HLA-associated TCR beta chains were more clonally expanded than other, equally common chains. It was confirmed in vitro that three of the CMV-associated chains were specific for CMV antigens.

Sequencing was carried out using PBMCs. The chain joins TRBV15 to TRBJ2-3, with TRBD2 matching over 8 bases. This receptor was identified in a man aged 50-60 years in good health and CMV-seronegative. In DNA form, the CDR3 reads TGTGCCACCAGCAGTGAGCTTAGCGGGGAAGAGACAGATACGCAGTATTTT. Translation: CATSSELSGEETDTQYF.